Listed here is a single T cell receptor beta chain. Its antigen is not identified. V was cut by 1 base and J by 3 bases, with 10 bases left in between. The CDR3 spans 15 residues. From germline, CDR1 is SGHTA and CDR2 FQGNSA. The sample comes from a study of beta chain features in type 1 diabetes. Whole-study results and caveats: TCRB CDR3 length was moderately but significantly reduced in all four CD4+ subsets of Type 1 diabetes patients. Patients' naive, central memory and Treg TCRB repertoires seemed closer to one another than those of healthy donors.

Investigators reverse transcribed all isolated RNA, so they sequenced expressed TCRB transcripts. Naive, central memory and regulatory T cell samples averaged roughly 3.8 million reads. Method: immunoSEQ multiplex PCR; TCRdb's copy keeps in-frame clones and lacks some. The table has roughly 500,000 clones, about an eighth seen once. The chain combines TRBV7-2 with TRBJ2-1, with D perhaps matching TRBD1 (6 bases). The specimen was naive CD4+ T cells from blood. The TCR was taken from a woman aged 18-29 years in good health. In nucleotides, the CDR3 is TGTGCCAGCAGCTTAGGAACAGGGATCTACAATGAGCAGTTCTTC. It specifies CASSLGTGIYNEQFF. Based on the CDR3 plus reference TRBV7-2 and TRBJ2-1, the full variable domain is GAGVSQSPSNKVTEKGKDVELRCDPISGHTALYWYRQSLGQGLEFLIYFQGNSAPDKSGLPSDRFSAERTGGSVSTLTIQRTQQEDSAVYLCASSLGTGIYNEQFFGPGTRLTVL.